In this sample, the clone carrying this T cell receptor (beta chain) turned up once. This entry comes from a study of glioma-infiltrating T cells after dendritic cell vaccination. The CDR3 is made up of 14 amino acids. With V trimmed by 6 bases and J by 5 bases, 7 bases remained unmatched. Germline CDR1 reads LNHDA; CDR2 reads SQIVND (reference sequence). The repertoire was sequenced with immunoSEQ multiplex PCR; TCRdb's copy has only in-frame clones and lacks some. The data show some 70,000 clones, about four fifths seen once. This material consisted of blood, taken before dendritic cell vaccination. The rearrangement uses TRBV19 and TRBJ1-2, with 9 bases fitting TRBD1. The TCR was taken from a human donor with glioblastoma. Here the CDR3 DNA reads TGTGCCAGTAGGCGGACAGGGGATGTATATGGCTACACCTTC. It translates to CASRRTGDVYGYTF.